A selection of T cell receptor beta chains follows, all from one sample in a study of CD8 T cells in Susac syndrome. One entry per CDR3 protein results from TCRdb running MiXCR on the immunoSEQ multiplex PCR reads. The sample records about 130,000 distinct CDR3 sequences, 93% being singletons. The sequenced material came from CD8+ T cells from PBMCs. These receptors were collected from a human donor with multiple sclerosis. Both conserved end residues are part of each CDR3. D genes are given only for firm matches. Some rows have no size entry. The others give once, few or many, or a class for an expanded clone.

j_call v_call clone_size d_call cdr3_nt cdr3_aa
TRBJ2-7 TRBV4-1 NA NA TGCGCCAGCAGCGACTCATCCTACGAGCAGTACTTC CASSDSSYEQYF
TRBJ1-1 TRBV10-3 NA NA TGTGCCATCAGCCCTGGGGGGCTCGGCGGGAACACTGAAGCTTTCTTT CAISPGGLGGNTEAFF
TRBJ2-3 TRBV27 NA NA TGTGCCAGCAGGTCCGATTATACGCAGTATTTT CASRSDYTQYF
TRBJ2-1 TRBV27 NA TRBD2 TGTGCCAGCAGTTTATGGACTAGCGGGGGCGCCTACAATGAGCAGTTCTTC CASSLWTSGGAYNEQFF
TRBJ1-1 TRBV6-1 NA NA TGTGCCACCCTATGGACTGGGAGGGAAGCTTTCTTT CATLWTGREAFF
TRBJ2-3 TRBV13 NA NA TGTGCCAGCAGCTTTTCCAGCAGCACAGATACGCAGTATTTT CASSFSSSTDTQYF
TRBJ1-2 TRBV6-4 NA NA TGTGCCAGCAGTGATAAGGGGATCGGCTACACCTTC CASSDKGIGYTF
TRBJ2-3 TRBV12-3/TRBV12-4 NA NA TGTGCCAGCAGGCGGCCCCCGGGACCTCCCCCAGATACGCAGTATTTT CASRRPPGPPPDTQYF
TRBJ2-2 TRBV7-2 NA NA TGTGCCAGCAGGATGCCGCAGGGCTCGTACACCGGGGAGCTGTTTTTT CASRMPQGSYTGELFF
TRBJ2-5 TRBV5-1 NA NA TGCGCCACCAAGACAGACCAAGAGACCCAGTACTTC CATKTDQETQYF
TRBJ2-1 TRBV6-2/TRBV6-3 once TRBD2 TGTGCCAGCAGACTAGCGTACAATGAGCAGTTCTTC CASRLAYNEQFF
TRBJ1-1 TRBV3-1 once TRBD1 TGTGCCAGCAGCTCTCCAGGGGGGGGCACTGAAGCTTTCTTT CASSSPGGGTEAFF
TRBJ2-5 TRBV7-9 NA NA TGTGCCAGCAGCGCTCTTACCGGGACACCTCAAGAGACCCAGTACTTC CASSALTGTPQETQYF
TRBJ2-5 TRBV4-1 NA TRBD2 TGCGCCAGCAGCCAAGAGCTAGCGGGGGGGTATGAGACCCAGTACTTC CASSQELAGGYETQYF
TRBJ2-7 TRBV28 NA TRBD1 TGTGCCAGCAGCCGACCGAGGACAGGGGTCTACGAGCAGTACTTC CASSRPRTGVYEQYF
TRBJ2-1 TRBV7-2 NA TRBD2 TGTGCCAGCAGCTTAGTTTTGCGGGAGGGGGGTGAGCAGTTCTTC CASSLVLREGGEQFF
TRBJ2-4 TRBV7-2 NA NA TGTGCCAGCAGCTTAGCAGGGTGGGACATTCAGTACTTC CASSLAGWDIQYF
TRBJ1-5 TRBV7-9 NA NA TGTGCCAGCAGCTTAGACGGACGCAATCAGCCCCAGCATTTT CASSLDGRNQPQHF
TRBJ1-2 TRBV5-6 NA TRBD1 TGTGCCAGCAGCTTGCCGACAGGGGGCTTCATAGACTATGGCTACACCTTC CASSLPTGGFIDYGYTF
TRBJ2-1 TRBV9 NA NA TGTGCCAGCAGCGTAGGTGGCTCAACCTCCTACAATGAGCAGTTCTTC CASSVGGSTSYNEQFF
TRBJ2-5 TRBV27 NA NA TGTGCCAGCAGTTTATATAGTACCTTAAGAGAGACCCAGTACTTC CASSLYSTLRETQYF
TRBJ1-5 TRBV20-1 once NA TGCAGTGCTAGAGGCCAGTGGGGGCCCAACCAGCCCCAGCATTTT CSARGQWGPNQPQHF
TRBJ2-3 TRBV27 NA NA TGTGCCAGCAGTTTATCGGTCGGGGGCACAGATACGCAGTATTTT CASSLSVGGTDTQYF
TRBJ2-7 TRBV30 NA TRBD2 TGTGCCTGGAGTGCCTGGACTAGCGCGCGCAACGAGCAGTACTTC CAWSAWTSARNEQYF
TRBJ1-2 TRBV12-3/TRBV12-4 NA TRBD1 TGTGCCAGCAGTTTGGGCACAGGGGCGGACGGCTACACCTTC CASSLGTGADGYTF
TRBJ2-3 TRBV24-1 NA TRBD2 TGTGCCACCAGTGATGGCGTAGCGGGAGATACGCAGTATTTT CATSDGVAGDTQYF
TRBJ2-5 TRBV20-1 NA NA TGCAGTGCTCTAGAACAGAGACAAGAGACCCAGTACTTC CSALEQRQETQYF
TRBJ2-3 TRBV29-1 NA TRBD2 TGCAGCGTTGAATTGACTAGCGGACACACAGATACGCAGTATTTT CSVELTSGHTDTQYF
TRBJ1-5 TRBV10-3 NA NA TGTGCCATCAAAATGGAGGGATATGGACAGCCCCAGCATTTT CAIKMEGYGQPQHF
TRBJ2-1 TRBV5-1 NA NA TGCGCCAGCAGCTTCGCCAGGGGAGGCGAGCAGTTCTTC CASSFARGGEQFF
TRBJ1-2 TRBV9 NA NA TGTGCCAGCAGCTTCCCAGGGGAAGGGGGCTACACCTTC CASSFPGEGGYTF
TRBJ2-5 TRBV6-6 NA TRBD1 TGTGCCAGCAGTTCTACCGGGACAGGTCAAGAGACCCAGTACTTC CASSSTGTGQETQYF
TRBJ2-7 TRBV7-3 NA TRBD1 TGTGCCAGCAGCTCATTGGACAGGGGGGACGAGCAGTACTTC CASSSLDRGDEQYF
TRBJ1-2 TRBV11-2 NA NA TGTGCCAGCGTCAGCCCCTATGGCTACACCTTC CASVSPYGYTF
TRBJ2-1 TRBV7-9 NA TRBD1 TGTGCCAGCAGCCCACCGGACAGGGTCAGGAATGAGCAGTTCTTC CASSPPDRVRNEQFF
TRBJ2-1 TRBV6-1 NA TRBD1 TGTGCCAGCAGTGAAGGACAGGGCGATGAGCAGTTCTTC CASSEGQGDEQFF
TRBJ1-1 TRBV6-1 once NA TGTGCCAGCAGTGCGGGACAATTGAACACTGAAGCTTTCTTT CASSAGQLNTEAFF
TRBJ1-6 TRBV7-9 NA NA TGTGCCAGCAGCTTGGTGGGACCCAACTTAAAGGCACCCCTCCACTTT CASSLVGPNLKAPLHF
TRBJ2-7 TRBV5-1 once NA TGCGCCAGCAGCTTGGTGGCCAGGGGCAGGTCCTACGAGCAGTACTTC CASSLVARGRSYEQYF
TRBJ1-3 TRBV9 NA NA TGTGCCAGCAGCGGAACGGGTGGCTCTGGAAACACCATATATTTT CASSGTGGSGNTIYF
TRBJ2-3 TRBV7-2 once NA TGTGCCAGCAGCTTTGGTGTGACGCCTAAGTCCGTTGCGGATACGCAGTATTTT CASSFGVTPKSVADTQYF
TRBJ2-3 TRBV9 NA NA TGTGCCAGCAGCGTAGTGGGGGGGCCCGCAGATACGCAGTATTTT CASSVVGGPADTQYF
TRBJ1-2 TRBV28 NA TRBD1 TGTGCCAGCAGTTTATCCACAGGGGTCTATGGCTACACCTTC CASSLSTGVYGYTF
TRBJ2-5 TRBV5-4 NA TRBD1 TGTGCCAGCAGCGGGGACAGGGGAGGCCAAGAGACCCAGTACTTC CASSGDRGGQETQYF
TRBJ1-1 TRBV27 NA TRBD1 TGTGCCAGCCCTACAGGGGGCCGTTGGACTGAAGCTTTCTTT CASPTGGRWTEAFF
TRBJ1-1 TRBV10-3 once NA TGTGCCATCAGTGTGAGGAGCCAAGGGAGGTCGGACACTGAAGCTTTCTTT CAISVRSQGRSDTEAFF
TRBJ2-4 TRBV6-5 NA NA TGTGCCAGCAGTTACTCGATGGCAGGGAGGTGGAGCAAAAACATTCAGTACTTC CASSYSMAGRWSKNIQYF
TRBJ1-5 TRBV27 NA NA TGTGCCAGCAGCCTCGGTGTGGGGAATCAGCCCCAGCATTTT CASSLGVGNQPQHF
TRBJ1-2 TRBV20-1 NA NA TGCAGTGCTGGTCAGACAAAAAACTATGGCTACACCTTC CSAGQTKNYGYTF
TRBJ2-1 TRBV5-1 NA NA TGCGCCAGCAGCTTGGAGGTTTGGGGCCCTCCCTACAATGAGCAGTTCTTC CASSLEVWGPPYNEQFF
TRBJ2-7 TRBV6-1 NA TRBD1 TGTGCCAGCAGTGATAAGACAGGGGGGCCTTACGAGCAGTACTTC CASSDKTGGPYEQYF
TRBJ2-1 TRBV9 NA NA TGTGCCAGCAGCGTAGGGGGAGTGGGCAATGAGCAGTTCTTC CASSVGGVGNEQFF
TRBJ1-2 TRBV11-2 NA NA TGTGCCAGCAGCGTCGGGCAGGACAACTATGGCTACACCTTC CASSVGQDNYGYTF
TRBJ2-3 TRBV7-9 NA TRBD2 TGTGCCAGCCGGGAGGTGGCGGGACTCAGCACAGATACGCAGTATTTT CASREVAGLSTDTQYF
TRBJ1-2 TRBV27 NA TRBD1 TGTGCCACCATTGGGGCGGGGGGAGGGGGCCATGGCTACACCTTC CATIGAGGGGHGYTF